This T cell receptor (beta chain) was sequenced during a study of quantifying T cell responses using KT2 cells. Study background: RNA was reverse transcribed with TCR alpha and beta constant-region primers.

The CDR3 extends over 16 amino acids. V lost 3 bases and J lost 2, with 16 bases in between. Germline V gives CDR1 SGHKS, CDR2 YYEKEE (reference sequence). A range of KT2-to-PBMC ratios was made using fixed PBMC numbers. An oligo carrying a UMI was ligated to the cDNA 3' end. First-round PCR used three to five cycles and beta primers RC1.1 and RC1.2 covering TRBC1 and TRBC2. In TCRdb, the UMI-ligation and nested PCR reads were re-called with MiXCR into one record per CDR3 protein. Counted here are tens of thousands of distinct CDR3 sequences, 10% to 15% occurring once; the ten biggest clones make up roughly 9%.

The specimen was PBMCs spiked with cells of the T cell clone KT2. The receptor comes from a human donor. V usage is TRBV5-5 and J usage is TRBJ2-3; the D call may be TRBD1 or TRBD2 (5 bases each). CDR3 DNA sequence: TGTGCCAGCAGCTGGCCAAAGACAGCGGCCACAGATACGCAGTATTTT. This gives the protein CASSWPKTAATDTQYF.